One sample yielded the 2 T cell receptor beta chains listed below, sequenced in a study of T cell responses to AZD1222 COVID-19 vaccine. Clones were sequenced by immunoSEQ multiplex PCR, and TCRdb holds only the in-frame ones, with some missing. The table has some 100,000 clones, around 90% seen once. The specimen was peripheral blood, collected on day 0 of AZD1222 vaccination. These TCRs come from an adult in good health.

The chain employs TRBV15 and TRBJ2-5; D gene unclear. Germline V lookup: CDR1 LNHNV, CDR2 YYDKDF (reference sequence). Trimming pared 0 bases from V and 4 bases from J, leaving 6 bases between. The CDR3 has 13 residues. CDR3 sequence reads: CATSRDNGETQYF. The CDR3 DNA is TGTGCCACCAGCAGAGATAACGGAGAGACCCAGTACTTC.

The chain uses TRBV12-3 or TRBV12-4 and TRBJ2-7; 7 bases map to TRBD1. The CDR3 covers 13 residues. Germline trimming cut 6 bases from V and 5 bases from J; bases unmatched to any gene: 7. CDR3 residues: CASSFQGVDEQYF. The CDR3, as DNA: TGTGCCAGCAGCTTTCAGGGGGTTGACGAGCAGTACTTC.